The next 8 T cell receptor beta chains were all read from a single sample in a study of blood T cell repertoires in COVID-19. The assay was immunoSEQ multiplex PCR, and TCRdb's table has in-frame clones only and misses some. Found here are some 150,000 clones, approximately 86% of them singletons; the top ten hold less than 4.5%. Sequencing was performed on peripheral blood. These TCRs come from a woman aged 55-70 years with active or convalescent COVID-19.

The table lists this clone with a count of one. Given a much more abundant clone one base away, this may be a read error. The chain links TRBV10-1 to TRBJ2-5; the match to TRBD2 covers 9 bases. Germline trimming cut 4 bases from V and 7 bases from J; bases unmatched to any gene: 4. CDR1 WNHNN and CDR2 SYGVQD come from the germline V gene (reference sequence). The CDR3 length is 13 residues. The DNA for the CDR3 is TGCGCCAGCAGTGGCGGGGGGGTCGGGACCCAGTACTTC. It yields the protein CASSGGGVGTQYF.

The CDR3 is CASSEQPSLNTEAFF. The CDR3 nucleotides read TGTGCCAGCAGTGAGCAGCCTAGTTTGAACACTGAAGCTTTCTTT. The chain couples TRBV6-1 to TRBJ1-1; no clear D. In germline, CDR1 is MNHNS, CDR2 SASEGT. The ends were cut back, 3 bases at V and 0 bases at J, with 11 bases in the middle. The CDR3 length is 15 residues.

This clone is a singleton in its sample. The chain is built from TRBV27 and TRBJ2-7; weak D call: TRBD1 (5 bases). The germline gives CDR1 MNHEY, CDR2 SMNVEV (reference sequence). With 5 bases removed from V and 6 bases from J, the gap between germline ends came to 11 bases. The CDR3 runs 12 residues. The CDR3, as DNA: TGTGCCAGCAGTGCCGACAGTTCCGAGCAGTACTTC. Protein product: CASSADSSEQYF.

For this clone: At the DNA level, this CDR3 is encoded by other sequences in the same sample as well. The gene calls are TRBV18 and TRBJ1-1; a weak D match, TRBD1 (6 bases). The germline gives CDR1 KGHSH, CDR2 LQKENI. CDR3 length: 13 residues. The V gene lost 6 bases and the J gene lost 1 base, with 9 bases spanning the gap. CDR3 residues: CASSPTGNTEAFF. The CDR3 coding sequence is TGTGCCAGCTCGCCGACAGGGAACACTGAAGCTTTCTTT.

The rearrangement links TRBV14 to TRBJ2-1; the match to TRBD2 covers 10 bases. V gave up 6 bases and J gave up 3 bases; unmatched junction bases: 2. CDR3 length equals 14 residues. Per germline, CDR1 SGHDN and CDR2 FVKESK. The CDR3: CASRLAGSYNEQFF. The CDR3 nucleotides are TGTGCCAGCAGACTAGCGGGGAGCTACAATGAGCAGTTCTTC.

The chain carries TRBV2 and TRBJ1-1; perhaps TRBD1 as D (6 bases). Germline lookup yields CDR1 SNHLY and CDR2 FYNNEI. V was cut by 0 bases and J by 2 bases, with 13 bases left in between. This CDR3 region has 16 residues. CDR3 in amino acids: CASSEAGARGNTEAFF. The CDR3 coding sequence is TGTGCCAGCAGTGAAGCAGGGGCCAGGGGTAACACTGAAGCTTTCTTT.

The rearrangement joins TRBV3-1 (or the pseudogene TRBV3-2) to TRBJ2-5; D possibly corresponds to TRBD1 (6 bases). Germline-derived CDR1 and CDR2 are LGHDT and YNNKEL (reference sequence). The CDR3 is made up of 15 amino acids. V gave up 3 bases and J gave up 2 bases, with 13 bases separating them. CDR3: CASSQEDSLQETQYF. CDR3 bases: TGTGCCAGCAGCCAGGAGGACAGTTTACAAGAGACCCAGTACTTC.

V and J are TRBV19 and TRBJ2-7; the match to TRBD2 covers 7 bases. CDR1 and CDR2 from the germline V gene are LNHDA and SQIVND (reference sequence). J gave up 6 bases and V 6 bases, and 14 bases lay outside the gene matches. This CDR3 has 15 residues. The CDR3 protein is CASSITGGSEVEQYF. CDR3 DNA: TGTGCCAGTAGCATCACGGGAGGCAGTGAGGTCGAGCAGTACTTC.